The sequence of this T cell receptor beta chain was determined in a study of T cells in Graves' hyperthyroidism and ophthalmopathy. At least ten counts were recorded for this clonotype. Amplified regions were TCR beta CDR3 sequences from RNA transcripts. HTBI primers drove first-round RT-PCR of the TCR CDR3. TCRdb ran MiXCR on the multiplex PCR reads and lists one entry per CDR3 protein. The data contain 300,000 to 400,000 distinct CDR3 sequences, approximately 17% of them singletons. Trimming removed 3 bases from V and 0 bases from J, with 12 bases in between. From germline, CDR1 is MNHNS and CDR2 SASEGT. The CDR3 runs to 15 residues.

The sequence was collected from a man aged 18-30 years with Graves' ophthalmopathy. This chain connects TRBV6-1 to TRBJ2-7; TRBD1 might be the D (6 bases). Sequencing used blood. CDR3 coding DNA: TGTGCCAGCAGTGATCGCCAGGACAGCTCCTACGAGCAGTACTTC. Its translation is CASSDRQDSSYEQYF.